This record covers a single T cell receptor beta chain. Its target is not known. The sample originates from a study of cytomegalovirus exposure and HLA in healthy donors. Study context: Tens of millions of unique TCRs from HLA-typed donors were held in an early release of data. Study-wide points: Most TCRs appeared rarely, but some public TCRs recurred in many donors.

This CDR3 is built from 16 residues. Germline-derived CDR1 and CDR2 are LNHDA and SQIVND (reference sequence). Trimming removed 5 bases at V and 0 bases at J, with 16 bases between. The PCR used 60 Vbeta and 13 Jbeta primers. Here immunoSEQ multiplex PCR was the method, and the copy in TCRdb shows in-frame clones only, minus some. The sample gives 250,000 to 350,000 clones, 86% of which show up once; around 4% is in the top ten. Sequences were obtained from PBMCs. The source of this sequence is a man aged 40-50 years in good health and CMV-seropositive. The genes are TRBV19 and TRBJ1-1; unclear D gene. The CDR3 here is CASSPLRASLNTEAFF. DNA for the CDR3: TGTGCCAGTAGTCCTCTGCGGGCGAGCCTGAACACTGAAGCTTTCTTT.